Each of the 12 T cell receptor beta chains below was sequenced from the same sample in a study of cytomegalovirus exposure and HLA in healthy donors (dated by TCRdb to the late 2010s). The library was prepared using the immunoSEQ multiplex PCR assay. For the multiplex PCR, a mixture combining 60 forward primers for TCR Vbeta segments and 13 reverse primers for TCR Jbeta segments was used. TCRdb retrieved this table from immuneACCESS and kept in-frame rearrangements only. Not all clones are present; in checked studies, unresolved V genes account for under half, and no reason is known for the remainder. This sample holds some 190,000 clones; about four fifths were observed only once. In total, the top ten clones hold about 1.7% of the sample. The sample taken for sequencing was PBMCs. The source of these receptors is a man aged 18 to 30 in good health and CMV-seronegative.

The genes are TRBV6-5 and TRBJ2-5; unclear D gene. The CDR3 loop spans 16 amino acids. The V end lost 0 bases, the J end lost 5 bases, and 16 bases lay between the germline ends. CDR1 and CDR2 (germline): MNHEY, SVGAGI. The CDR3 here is CASSYSVSRFWETQYF. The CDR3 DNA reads TGTGCCAGCAGTTACTCGGTCTCGAGGTTTTGGGAGACCCAGTACTTC.

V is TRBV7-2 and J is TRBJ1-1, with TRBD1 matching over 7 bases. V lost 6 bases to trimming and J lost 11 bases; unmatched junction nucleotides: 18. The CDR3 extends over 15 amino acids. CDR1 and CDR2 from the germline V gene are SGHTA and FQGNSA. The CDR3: CASSSAVGTVGMAFF. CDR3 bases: TGTGCCAGCAGTTCGGCAGTCGGGACAGTGGGTATGGCTTTCTTT.

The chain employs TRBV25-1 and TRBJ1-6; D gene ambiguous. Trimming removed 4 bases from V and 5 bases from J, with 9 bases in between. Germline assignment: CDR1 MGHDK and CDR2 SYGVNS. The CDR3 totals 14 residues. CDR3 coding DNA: TGTGCCAGCAGTGCTCGCCGGGATAATTCACCCCTCCACTTT. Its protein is CASSARRDNSPLHF.

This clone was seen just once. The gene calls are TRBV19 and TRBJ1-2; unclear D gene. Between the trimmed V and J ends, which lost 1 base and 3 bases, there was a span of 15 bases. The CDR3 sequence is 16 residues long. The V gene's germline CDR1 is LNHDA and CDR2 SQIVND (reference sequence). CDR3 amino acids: CASSIAPTEPYYGYTF. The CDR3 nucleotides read TGTGCCAGTAGTATAGCACCGACTGAGCCCTACTATGGCTACACCTTC.

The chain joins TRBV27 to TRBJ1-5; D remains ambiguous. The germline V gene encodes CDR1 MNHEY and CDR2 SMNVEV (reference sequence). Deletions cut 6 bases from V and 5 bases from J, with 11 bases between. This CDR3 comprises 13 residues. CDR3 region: CASRPYPDQPQHF. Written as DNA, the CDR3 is TGTGCCAGCAGACCTTACCCAGATCAGCCCCAGCATTTT.

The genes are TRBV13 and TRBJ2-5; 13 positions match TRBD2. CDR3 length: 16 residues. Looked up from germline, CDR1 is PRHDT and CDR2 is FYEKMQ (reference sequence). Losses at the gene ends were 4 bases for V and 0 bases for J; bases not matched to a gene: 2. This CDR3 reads CASSWGTSGDQETQYF. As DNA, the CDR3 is TGTGCCAGCAGCTGGGGGACTAGCGGGGACCAAGAGACCCAGTACTTC.

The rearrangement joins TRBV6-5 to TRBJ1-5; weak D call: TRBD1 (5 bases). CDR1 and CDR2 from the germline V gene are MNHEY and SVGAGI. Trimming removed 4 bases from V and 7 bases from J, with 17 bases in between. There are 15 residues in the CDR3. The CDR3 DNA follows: TGTGCCAGCAGTTCTTCAGGGTATTGGAAACAGCCCCAGCATTTT. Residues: CASSSSGYWKQPQHF.

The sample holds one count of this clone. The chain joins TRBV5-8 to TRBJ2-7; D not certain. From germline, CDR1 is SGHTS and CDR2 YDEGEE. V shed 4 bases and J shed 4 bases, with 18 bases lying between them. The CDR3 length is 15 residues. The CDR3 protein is CASSRPVQNPYEQYF. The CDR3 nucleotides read TGTGCCAGCAGCCGCCCTGTACAGAACCCTTACGAGCAGTACTTC.

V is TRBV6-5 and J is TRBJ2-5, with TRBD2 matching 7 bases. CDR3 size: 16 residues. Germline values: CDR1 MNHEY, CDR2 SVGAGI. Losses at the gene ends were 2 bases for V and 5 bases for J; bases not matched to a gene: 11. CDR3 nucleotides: TGTGCCAGCAGTTACGGAGGACTAGGCGTAGGTGAGACCCAGTACTTC. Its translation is CASSYGGLGVGETQYF.

The CDR3 DNA is TGTGCCAGTTATTCTTGGGACAGCTTTCATGGGCGCTCTGGGGCCAACGTCCTGACTTTC. Encoded protein: CASYSWDSFHGRSGANVLTF. V and J are TRBV19 and TRBJ2-6, with 7 bases identical to TRBD1. The CDR3 covers 20 residues. Germline V lookup: CDR1 LNHDA, CDR2 SQIVND (reference sequence). J gave up 0 bases and V 8 bases, and 19 bases lay outside the gene matches.

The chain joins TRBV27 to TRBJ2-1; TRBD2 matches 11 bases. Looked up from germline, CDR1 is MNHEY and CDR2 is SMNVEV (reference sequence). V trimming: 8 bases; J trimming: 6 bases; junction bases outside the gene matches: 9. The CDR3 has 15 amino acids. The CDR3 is CASSLASGRPNEQFF. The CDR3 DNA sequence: TGTGCCAGCTCCCTGGCTAGCGGGAGGCCCAATGAGCAGTTCTTC.

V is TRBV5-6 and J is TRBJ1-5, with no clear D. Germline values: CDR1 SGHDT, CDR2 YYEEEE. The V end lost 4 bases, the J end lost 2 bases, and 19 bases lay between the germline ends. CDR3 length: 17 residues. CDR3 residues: CASSSYRGRIGNQPQHF. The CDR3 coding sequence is TGTGCCAGCAGCAGCTACCGAGGGAGAATTGGCAATCAGCCCCAGCATTTT.